The text below deals with one T cell receptor (beta chain). As yet, its antigen is unknown. PCR amplification relied on 60 Vbeta primers (plus 13 Jbeta primers). Clones were read by immunoSEQ multiplex PCR, and TCRdb kept only the in-frame ones, dropping some. The sample contains some 67,000 clones, just under 80% of which appear only once. The CDR3 consists of 14 residues. Trimming removed 0 bases from V and 7 bases from J; junction bases left unmatched: 3. The germline gives CDR1 SGDLS, CDR2 YYNGEE. The data originate from a study of cytomegalovirus exposure and HLA in healthy donors. Overall study: Unique TCR beta sequences numbering approximately 120 million came from 150 million to 200 million T cells in an earlier analysis. Whole-study findings and limits: The classifier reportedly diagnosed cytomegalovirus status with high specificity and sensitivity.

The sequencing input was PBMCs. The receptor's source is a man between 40 and 49 years old in good health and CMV-seronegative. This sequence joins TRBV9 and TRBJ2-1; 8 bases align to TRBD2. Here the CDR3 reads CASSVGGGPNEQFF. CDR3 nucleotides: TGTGCCAGCAGCGTAGGCGGGGGGCCTAATGAGCAGTTCTTC. The variable domain in full, completed from reference TRBV9 and TRBJ2-1, reads DSGVTQTPKHLITATGQRVTLRCSPRSGDLSVYWYQQSLDQGLQFLIQYYNGEERAKGNILERFSAQQFPDLHSELNLSSLELGDSALYFCASSVGGGPNEQFFGPGTRLTVL.